The next 7 T cell receptor beta chains were all read from a single sample in a study of CD8 T cells in ankylosing spondylitis. TCRdb re-derived calls from the 5' RACE reads in MiXCR, one entry per CDR3 protein. The repertoire consists of 230,000 or so distinct CDR3 sequences, with more than 20% occurring once and the leading ten covering more than 0.6%. The sample was blood, either unsorted or a sorted T cell fraction (not recorded which). The receptors shown here come from a male donor with ankylosing spondylitis or in good health (not recorded which).

Note on this clonotype: This may be a read error, as it is one base from a much larger clone. The chain joins TRBV3-1 to TRBJ2-5; 7 bases agree with TRBD1. Unmatched junction bases numbered 7, after V lost 6 bases and J lost 3 bases. This CDR3 comprises 14 residues. Germline V gene lookup returns CDR1 LGHDT and CDR2 YNNKEL (reference sequence). CDR3 in amino acids: CASSEGQLEETQYF. In nucleotides, the CDR3 is TGTGCCAGCAGTGAGGGACAGTTGGAAGAGACCCAGTACTTC.

This clonotype has more than one count but fewer than ten. The gene calls are TRBV11-2 and TRBJ1-2; a weak D match, TRBD1 (6 bases). The CDR3 spans 15 residues. Germline V lookup: CDR1 SGHAT, CDR2 FQNNGV. Trimming stripped 1 base from V and 4 bases from J, with 13 bases between. CDR3 coding DNA: TGTGCCAGCAGCTTAGTAGCCCAGGGGACCTATGGCTACACCTTC. This gives the protein CASSLVAQGTYGYTF.

There are a few counts of this clonotype. The chain has TRBV6-1 and TRBJ2-1; the D call may be TRBD1 or TRBD2 (5 bases each). The CDR3 has 14 amino acids. Germline-derived CDR1 and CDR2 are MNHNS and SASEGT. Trimming took off 4 bases at V and 7 bases at J, with 14 bases between the two ends. CDR3 residues: CASSGSTGRNEQFF. As DNA, the CDR3 is TGTGCCAGCAGTGGATCGACGGGACGGAATGAGCAGTTCTTC.

The CDR3 loop reads CSAGGSGSGGASQETQYF. The CDR3 coding sequence is TGCAGTGCTGGTGGTTCGGGTAGCGGGGGGGCCTCCCAAGAGACCCAGTACTTC. V and J are TRBV20-1 and TRBJ2-5, with 11 positions matching TRBD2. Germline assignment: CDR1 DFQATT and CDR2 SNEGSKA (reference sequence). The CDR3 extends over 18 amino acids. V was pared by 5 bases and J by 1 base, with 15 bases of the junction left unmatched.

This clonotype showed up many times. The genes are TRBV4-2 and TRBJ2-3, with 7 bases aligning to TRBD2. Looked up from germline, CDR1 is LGHNA and CDR2 is YNFKEQ. This CDR3 has 16 amino acids. V dropped 0 bases and J dropped 4; count of bases not matched to a gene: 7. The CDR3 nucleotides are TGTGCCAGCAGCCAAGAGGGCGGGGGAAGATCAGATACGCAGTATTTT. It encodes CASSQEGGGRSDTQYF.

The CDR3 sequence is CATKAGGASYEQYF. As DNA, the CDR3 is TGTGCCACCAAGGCCGGGGGGGCCTCCTACGAGCAGTACTTC. This chain joins TRBV2 and TRBJ2-7, with 8 positions matching TRBD2. The junction had 8 bases not matched to a gene; V was cut back by 10 bases and J by 0 bases. This CDR3 contains 14 residues. The germline gives CDR1 SNHLY, CDR2 FYNNEI.

Ten or more counts support this clonotype. The DNA of the CDR3 is TGTGCCAGCAGCTTATGGGACAGGGGTTCACCCCTCCACTTT. Protein product: CASSLWDRGSPLHF. The chain uses TRBV7-9 and TRBJ1-6, with TRBD1 identical over 10 bases. Trimming at V came to 2 bases and at J to 9 bases, leaving 1 base not matched to a gene. CDR1 is SEHNR and CDR2 is FQNEAQ in the germline V gene (reference sequence). The CDR3 spans 14 residues.